Listed below are T cell receptor beta chains from one sample, sequenced in a study of cytomegalovirus exposure and HLA in healthy donors. The data were produced by immunoSEQ multiplex PCR, yet TCRdb's version contains in-frame clones alone and is incomplete. The profile shows approximately 56,000 clones, roughly nine tenths of them singletons. The sample consisted of PBMCs. The receptors come from a man aged 18 to 30 in good health and CMV-seronegative. The conserved cysteine and the conserved F or W are not part of the CDR3 here. D genes are given only for firm matches.

.,TRBV5-5,ASSRLAGTETQY
.,TRBV15,ATSSLHGGNYGYT
.,TRBV7-8,ASSLSPIYEQF
TRBD2,TRBV7-2,ASSSPGLASTGELF
TRBD1,TRBV28,ASRLGQPGEQY
TRBD1,TRBV27,ASRERGRTGELF
TRBD1,TRBV2,ASRQGAVTGELF
TRBD1,TRBV28,ASSSQQGGSKNIQY
.,TRBV7-2,ASSFVSEGNYEQY
TRBD2,TRBV10-1,ASLPGLAGYEQY
TRBD2,TRBV27,ASSIGALAGDEQF
.,TRBV6-5,ASSYGSETYEQY
.,TRBV5-8,ASSVSDQPQH
.,TRBV27,ASSFVSDPPYEQY
TRBD1,TRBV11-2,ASSPTHPLQGMDTEAF